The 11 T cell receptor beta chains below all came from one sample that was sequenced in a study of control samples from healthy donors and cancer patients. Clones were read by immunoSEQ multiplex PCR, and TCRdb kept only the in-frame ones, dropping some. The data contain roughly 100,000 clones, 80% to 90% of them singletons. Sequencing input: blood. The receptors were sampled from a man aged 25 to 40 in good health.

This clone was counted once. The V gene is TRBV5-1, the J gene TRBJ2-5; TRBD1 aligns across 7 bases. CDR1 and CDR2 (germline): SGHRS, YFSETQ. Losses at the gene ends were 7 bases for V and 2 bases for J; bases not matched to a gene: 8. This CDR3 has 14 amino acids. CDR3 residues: CASRPWDSQETQYF. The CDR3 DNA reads TGCGCCAGCCGGCCTTGGGACAGTCAAGAGACCCAGTACTTC.

CDR3: CASSFLAANEQFF. CDR3 in DNA: TGTGCCAGCAGTTTCCTTGCAGCAAATGAGCAGTTCTTC. The V gene is TRBV27, the J gene TRBJ2-1, with D uncertain. The CDR3 loop spans 13 amino acids. Germline assignment: CDR1 MNHEY and CDR2 SMNVEV (reference sequence). Trimming cost V 3 bases and J 7 bases, with 10 bases left between them.

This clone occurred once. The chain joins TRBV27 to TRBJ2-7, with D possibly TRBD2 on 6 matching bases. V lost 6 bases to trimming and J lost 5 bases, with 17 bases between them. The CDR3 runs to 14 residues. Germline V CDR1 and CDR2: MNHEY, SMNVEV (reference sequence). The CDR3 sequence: CASSPGVITHEQYF. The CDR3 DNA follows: TGTGCCAGCAGCCCGGGAGTAATTACCCACGAGCAGTACTTC.

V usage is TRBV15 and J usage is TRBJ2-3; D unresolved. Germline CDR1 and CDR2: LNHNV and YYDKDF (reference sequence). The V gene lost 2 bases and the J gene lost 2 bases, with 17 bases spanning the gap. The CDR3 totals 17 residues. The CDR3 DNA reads TGTGCCACCAGCAGACTACCAGGACGCCGGCCCACAGATACGCAGTATTTT. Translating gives CATSRLPGRRPTDTQYF.

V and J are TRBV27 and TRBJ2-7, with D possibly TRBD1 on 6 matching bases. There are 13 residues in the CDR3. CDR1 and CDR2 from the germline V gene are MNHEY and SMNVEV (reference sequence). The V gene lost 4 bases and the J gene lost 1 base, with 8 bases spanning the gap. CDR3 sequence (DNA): TGTGCCAGCAGTTCGCAGGGGTCCTACGAGCAGTACTTC. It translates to CASSSQGSYEQYF.

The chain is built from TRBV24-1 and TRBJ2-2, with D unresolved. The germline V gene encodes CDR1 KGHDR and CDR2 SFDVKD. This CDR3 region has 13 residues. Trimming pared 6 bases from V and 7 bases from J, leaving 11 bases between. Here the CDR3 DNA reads TGTGCCACCAGTTTCCTGAGTTACGGGGAGCTGTTTTTT. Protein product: CATSFLSYGELFF.

CDR3 nucleotides: TGTGCCAGCAGCCGCGGGACTTCCCAAACCTACAATGAGCAGTTCTTC. Translation: CASSRGTSQTYNEQFF. This chain uses TRBV3-1 (or the pseudogene TRBV3-2) with TRBJ2-1, with a tentative D call TRBD2 (6 bases). Germline V lookup: CDR1 LGHDT, CDR2 YNNKEL (reference sequence). The CDR3 sequence is 16 residues long. Deletions cut 4 bases from V and 2 bases from J, with 15 bases between.

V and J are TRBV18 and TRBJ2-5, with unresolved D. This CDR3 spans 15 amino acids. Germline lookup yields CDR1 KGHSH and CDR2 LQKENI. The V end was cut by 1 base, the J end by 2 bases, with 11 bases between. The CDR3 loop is CASSPRGQPQETQYF. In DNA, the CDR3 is TGTGCCAGCTCACCACGTGGGCAGCCTCAAGAGACCCAGTACTTC.

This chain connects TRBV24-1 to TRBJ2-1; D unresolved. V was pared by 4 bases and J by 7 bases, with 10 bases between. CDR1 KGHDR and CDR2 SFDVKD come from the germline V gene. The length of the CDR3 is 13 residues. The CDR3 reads CATSDPPRNEQFF. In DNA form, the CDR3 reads TGTGCCACCAGTGACCCCCCACGAAATGAGCAGTTCTTC.

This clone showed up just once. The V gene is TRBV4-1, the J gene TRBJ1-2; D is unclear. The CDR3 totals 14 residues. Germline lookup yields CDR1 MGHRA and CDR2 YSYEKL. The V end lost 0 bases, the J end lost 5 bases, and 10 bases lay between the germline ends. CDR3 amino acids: CASSQELAGYGYTF. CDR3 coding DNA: TGCGCCAGCAGCCAAGAATTGGCAGGTTATGGCTACACCTTC.

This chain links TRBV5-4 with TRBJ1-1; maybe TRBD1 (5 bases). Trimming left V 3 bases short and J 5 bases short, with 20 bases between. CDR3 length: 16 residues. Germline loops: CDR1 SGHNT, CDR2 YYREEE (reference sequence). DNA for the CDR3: TGTGCCAGCAGCTCACTATCTCGGGGGACGGGGACTGAAGCTTTCTTT. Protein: CASSSLSRGTGTEAFF.